Below, 20 T cell receptor beta chains from the same sample are listed, as sequenced in a study of OX40 agonist ivuxolimab in advanced cancers. Clones were sequenced by immunoSEQ multiplex PCR, and TCRdb holds only the in-frame ones, with some missing. The top ten hold roughly 39% of the sample, which has under 45,000 clones, 70% to 90% seen once. Sequencing used CD4+ or CD8+ T cells sorted from blood, obtained in a trial of the OX40 agonist ivuxolimab. Receptor source: an adult with an advanced solid tumor such as melanoma, head and neck, liver or kidney cancer.

J is TRBJ2-5 and V is TRBV25-1; 9 bases align to TRBD2. The CDR3 has 14 residues. The ends lost 1 base at V and 8 bases at J; junction bases unmatched: 5. CDR1 is MGHDK, CDR2 SYGVNS, per germline. CDR3 sequence reads: CASSEFWRGGTQYF. The CDR3 DNA reads TGTGCCAGCAGTGAATTCTGGCGGGGGGGCACCCAGTACTTC. Full variable domain (outside the CDR3, taken from reference TRBV25-1 and TRBJ2-5): EADIYQTPRYLVIGTGKKITLECSQTMGHDKMYWYQQDPGMELHLIHYSYGVNSTEKGDLSSESTVSRIRTEHFPLTLESARPSHTSQYLCASSEFWRGGTQYFGPGTRLLVL.

The chain has TRBV6-1 and TRBJ1-2; D ambiguous. Germline CDR1 is MNHNS and CDR2 is SASEGT. The length of the CDR3 is 14 residues. The V end was cut by 7 bases, the J end by 4 bases, with 16 bases between. The CDR3 DNA reads as TGTGCCAGCACCGAGGGAAGCAGAATCTATGGCTACACCTTC. Residues: CASTEGSRIYGYTF.

This clone was picked up one time. The genes are TRBV10-3 and TRBJ2-7; no clear D. Germline CDR1 ENHRY, CDR2 SYGVKD. V was shortened by 2 bases and J by 4 bases, with 9 bases between the two germline ends. The CDR3 is made up of 13 amino acids. CDR3 nucleotides: TGTGCCATCAGTGAGCCAACCGCTTACGAGCAGTACTTC. As protein: CAISEPTAYEQYF.

The sample holds one count of this clone. The chain has TRBV6-1 and TRBJ1-1; 7 positions match TRBD1. The germline CDR1 and CDR2 sequences are MNHNS and SASEGT. V shed 7 bases, J shed 1 base, and the junction held 3 bases outside the gene matches. CDR3 length: 13 amino acids. CDR3 loop: CASTTGKNTEAFF. The CDR3 coding sequence is TGTGCCAGCACGACAGGGAAGAACACTGAAGCTTTCTTT.

V is TRBV11-2 and J is TRBJ2-7, with 10 bases lining up with TRBD2. Germline V gene lookup returns CDR1 SGHAT and CDR2 FQNNGV. CDR3 length: 15 amino acids. V lost 5 bases to trimming and J lost 3 bases; unmatched junction nucleotides: 7. CDR3 DNA: TGTGCCAGCAGCCACCCTAGCGGGAGATTCTACGAGCAGTACTTC. Amino acid sequence: CASSHPSGRFYEQYF.

This clone was seen just once. The CDR3 sequence: CASSLASWGYNEQFF. The CDR3 DNA sequence: TGTGCCAGCAGCTTAGCTAGCTGGGGCTACAATGAGCAGTTCTTC. The rearrangement joins TRBV7-9 to TRBJ2-1; no clear D. Germline CDR1 SEHNR, CDR2 FQNEAQ (reference sequence). The germline V and J ends were trimmed by 0 bases and 3 bases, with 9 bases remaining between them. The CDR3 covers 15 residues. Supplemented by reference TRBV7-9 and TRBJ2-1, the full variable domain reads DTGVSQNPRHKITKRGQNVTFRCDPISEHNRLYWYRQTLGQGPEFLTYFQNEAQLEKSRLLSDRFSAERPKGSFSTLEIQRTEQGDSAMYLCASSLASWGYNEQFFGPGTRLTVL.

The rearrangement uses TRBV5-1 and TRBJ2-2; no firm D call. The V gene's germline CDR1 is SGHRS and CDR2 YFSETQ. The CDR3 totals 15 residues. V lost 0 bases and J lost 1, with 7 bases in between. CDR3 loop: CASSLGGWNTGELFF. CDR3 DNA sequence: TGCGCCAGCAGCTTGGGTGGTTGGAACACCGGGGAGCTGTTTTTT.

This chain links TRBV12-5 with TRBJ2-2; TRBD2 aligns across 13 bases. With 4 bases clipped from V and 0 bases from J, the junction kept 8 bases outside the gene matches. The CDR3 covers 19 residues. CDR1 is LGHNT and CDR2 is FRNRAP in the germline V gene. CDR3 loop: CASGWAGTSGTANTGELFF. CDR3 sequence (DNA): TGTGCTAGTGGTTGGGCCGGGACTAGCGGGACGGCGAACACCGGGGAGCTGTTTTTT. Full variable domain (rest looked up from reference TRBV12-5 and TRBJ2-2): DARVTQTPRHKVTEMGQEVTMRCQPILGHNTVFWYRQTMMQGLELLAYFRNRAPLDDSGMPKDRFSAEMPDATLATLKIQPSEPRDSAVYFCASGWAGTSGTANTGELFFGEGSRLTVL.

J is TRBJ2-1 and V is TRBV7-2, with 7 positions matching TRBD2. The germline V gene has CDR1 SGHTA and CDR2 FQGNSA. Germline trimming cut 8 bases from V and 8 bases from J; bases unmatched to any gene: 9. This CDR3 contains 13 residues. DNA for the CDR3: TGTGCCAGCGGCGGGGGACCAGGCGATGAGCAGTTCTTC. Its translation: CASGGGPGDEQFF.

The chain couples TRBV4-2 to TRBJ2-5; 10 bases are shared with TRBD2. The CDR3 loop spans 16 amino acids. With V trimmed by 1 base and J by 5 bases, 7 bases remained unmatched. Germline CDR1 LGHNA, CDR2 YNFKEQ. CDR3 residues: CASSQGTSGMGETQYF. DNA for the CDR3: TGTGCCAGCAGCCAAGGAACTAGCGGGATGGGCGAGACCCAGTACTTC.

The chain has TRBV6-5 and TRBJ1-6, with D uncertain. Germline V gene data show CDR1 as MNHEY and CDR2 as SVGAGI. The CDR3 loop spans 15 amino acids. V gave up 0 bases and J gave up 10 bases, with 13 bases separating them. The CDR3 coding sequence is TGTGCCAGCAGTTACTCGAAGCACCCTGGATCACCCCTCCACTTT. This codes for CASSYSKHPGSPLHF.

The J gene is TRBJ2-6, the V gene TRBV18; D uncertain. The CDR3 is 18 residues long. Between the trimmed V and J ends, which lost 2 bases and 3 bases, there was a span of 17 bases. The V gene's germline CDR1 is KGHSH and CDR2 LQKENI. The CDR3 spells CASSPTYDRYGGANVLTF. CDR3 nucleotides: TGTGCCAGCTCACCAACGTACGATCGATACGGTGGGGCCAACGTCCTGACTTTC.

The table lists this clone with a count of one. The chain joins TRBV4-1 to TRBJ2-1; D might be TRBD1 (5 bases). Germline V lookup: CDR1 MGHRA, CDR2 YSYEKL. Trimming pared 0 bases from V and 7 bases from J, leaving 13 bases between. CDR3 length: 15 amino acids. CDR3 in DNA: TGCGCCAGCAGCCAAGAGTGGCCTAGGGGTAATGAGCAGTTCTTC. Its translation: CASSQEWPRGNEQFF.

The rearrangement uses TRBV5-1 and TRBJ2-7; D is unresolved. CDR1 is SGHRS and CDR2 is YFSETQ in the germline V gene. Trimming shortened V by 3 bases and J by 2 bases, and 12 bases separated the two germline ends. CDR3 size: 14 residues. The CDR3 here is CASSSTGPTYEQYF. The CDR3 DNA sequence: TGCGCCAGCAGCTCGACCGGACCCACCTACGAGCAGTACTTC.

J is TRBJ1-1 and V is TRBV14, with D tentatively TRBD1 (5 bases). Between the trimmed V and J ends, which lost 0 bases and 3 bases, there was a span of 8 bases. This CDR3 spans 14 amino acids. Germline-derived CDR1 and CDR2 are SGHDN and FVKESK. The CDR3 DNA reads TGTGCCAGCAGCCAAGATGGGGCCTACACTGAAGCTTTCTTT. It codes for CASSQDGAYTEAFF.

This sequence joins TRBV5-1 and TRBJ1-2; 8 bases agree with TRBD1. The CDR3 is made up of 17 amino acids. Per germline, CDR1 SGHRS and CDR2 YFSETQ. V trimming: 4 bases; J trimming: 4 bases; junction bases outside the gene matches: 15. The DNA of the CDR3 is TGCGCCAGCAGCCTAGGACAGGGCTATTCCGGGGTCTATGGCTACACCTTC. As protein: CASSLGQGYSGVYGYTF.

The chain is built from TRBV4-1 and TRBJ2-7; 10 bases line up with TRBD2. V dropped 4 bases and J dropped 4; count of bases not matched to a gene: 7. This CDR3 has 15 residues. CDR1 and CDR2 from the germline V gene are MGHRA and YSYEKL. The CDR3 DNA reads TGCGCCAGCAGCCCCAGTGCGGGACTAGCGTACGAGCAGTACTTC. Translating it yields CASSPSAGLAYEQYF.

The chain uses TRBV19 and TRBJ1-5; D is perhaps TRBD1 (5 bases). CDR3 length equals 14 residues. V shed 10 bases and J shed 8 bases, with 21 bases lying between them. The germline V gene has CDR1 LNHDA and CDR2 SQIVND (reference sequence). The DNA for the CDR3 is TGTGCCACCAGGGACGGGGGGGGTAAGAAGCCCCAGCATTTT. Translating gives CATRDGGGKKPQHF. Together with reference TRBV19 and TRBJ1-5, the CDR3 gives the full variable domain: DGGITQSPKYLFRKEGQNVTLSCEQNLNHDAMYWYRQDPGQGLRLIYYSQIVNDFQKGDIAEGYSVSREKKESFPLTVTSAQKNPTAFYLCATRDGGGKKPQHFGDGTRLSIL.

The CDR3 sequence is CASSEMGGAIAFF. CDR3 nucleotides: TGTGCCAGCAGTGAGATGGGGGGAGCGATTGCTTTCTTT. The rearrangement uses TRBV6-4 and TRBJ1-1; possibly TRBD1 for D (5 bases). Germline loops: CDR1 MRHNA, CDR2 SNTAGT. The CDR3 runs to 13 residues. V lost 3 bases to trimming and J lost 11 bases, with 16 bases between them.

V and J are TRBV2 and TRBJ2-7; TRBD1 matches at 12 bases. The CDR3 spans 13 residues. Germline CDR1 reads SNHLY; CDR2 reads FYNNEI. The junction had 6 bases not matched to a gene; V was cut back by 8 bases and J by 7 bases. CDR3 in DNA: TGTGCCAGCGTGGGACAGGGGGCTCGGGAGCAGTACTTC. The encoded protein is CASVGQGAREQYF.